This entry is about one T cell receptor (beta chain). What it binds is not known. The data were taken from a study of post-analysis software for immune sequencing data. Study conclusions and caveats: Controls' normalized Chao1 diversity significantly exceeded that of multiple sclerosis patients. In patients, TRBV5-6, TRBV5-1 and TRBV20-1 belonged to about five TRBV segments found more frequently than in controls.

Sequencing libraries made from TCR beta cDNA carried unique molecular identifiers. It was from approximately 0.91 to 9.4 million T cells that approximately 500,000 cDNA molecules came. Via MiXCR, TCRdb re-called the PCR reads, giving one row per CDR3 protein. Of about 540,000 distinct CDR3 sequences listed, less than 40% were seen once; the top ten hold around 6.1%. The CDR3 has 15 residues. With 5 bases clipped from V and 8 bases from J, the junction kept 13 bases outside the gene matches. The germline V gene has CDR1 DFQATT and CDR2 SNEGSKA (reference sequence). What was sequenced was blood. The sequence came from a girl aged 2-17 years with multiple sclerosis. The V gene is TRBV20-1, the J gene TRBJ2-1, with 9 bases matching TRBD2. The CDR3 reads CSAGRSGGSWDEQFF. In DNA form, the CDR3 reads TGCAGTGCTGGAAGAAGCGGGGGGTCTTGGGATGAGCAGTTCTTC.